What follows is one T cell receptor (beta chain) and its context. Its antigen is unknown. Blood was drawn once from each donor into heparinised tubes. The draws averaged about 110 mL. The sample belongs to a study of beta chain features in type 1 diabetes. With 6 bases clipped from V and 3 bases from J, the junction kept 10 bases outside the gene matches. The germline V gene has CDR1 MDHEN and CDR2 SYDVKM. The CDR3 spans 15 residues. Study-wide results and limits: HLA effects on TCRB rearrangement stayed unresolved here.

Expressed TCRB transcripts were sequenced because the isolated RNA had all been reverse transcribed beforehand. Clones were read by immunoSEQ multiplex PCR, and TCRdb kept only the in-frame ones, dropping some. The sample shows fewer than 650,000 clones, roughly 16% of them seen only once. Sequences were obtained from naive CD4+ T cells from blood. The clonotype was recovered from a young man in good health. This sequence joins TRBV28 and TRBJ2-7, with TRBD2 matching over 8 bases. For the CDR3, the DNA is TGTGCCAGCAGCCCTAACCCGGGACTAGGCTACGAGCAGTACTTC. Protein product: CASSPNPGLGYEQYF. Full variable domain (rest looked up from reference TRBV28 and TRBJ2-7): DVKVTQSSRYLVKRTGEKVFLECVQDMDHENMFWYRQDPGLGLRLIYFSYDVKMKEKGDIPEGYSVSREKKERFSLILESASTNQTSMYLCASSPNPGLGYEQYFGPGTRLTVT.